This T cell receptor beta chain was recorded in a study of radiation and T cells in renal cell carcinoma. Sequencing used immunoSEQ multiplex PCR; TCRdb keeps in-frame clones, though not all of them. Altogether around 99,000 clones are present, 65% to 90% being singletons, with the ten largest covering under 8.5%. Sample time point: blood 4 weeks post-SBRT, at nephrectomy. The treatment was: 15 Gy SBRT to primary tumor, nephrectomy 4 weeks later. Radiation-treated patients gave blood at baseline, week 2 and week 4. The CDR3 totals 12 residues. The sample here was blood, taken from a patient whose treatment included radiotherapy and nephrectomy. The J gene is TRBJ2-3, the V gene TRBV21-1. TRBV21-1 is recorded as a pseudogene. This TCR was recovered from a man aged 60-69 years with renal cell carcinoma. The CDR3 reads CASSLGPGTQYF. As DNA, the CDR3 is TGTGCCAGCAGCCTAGGGCCCGGGACGCAGTATTTT.